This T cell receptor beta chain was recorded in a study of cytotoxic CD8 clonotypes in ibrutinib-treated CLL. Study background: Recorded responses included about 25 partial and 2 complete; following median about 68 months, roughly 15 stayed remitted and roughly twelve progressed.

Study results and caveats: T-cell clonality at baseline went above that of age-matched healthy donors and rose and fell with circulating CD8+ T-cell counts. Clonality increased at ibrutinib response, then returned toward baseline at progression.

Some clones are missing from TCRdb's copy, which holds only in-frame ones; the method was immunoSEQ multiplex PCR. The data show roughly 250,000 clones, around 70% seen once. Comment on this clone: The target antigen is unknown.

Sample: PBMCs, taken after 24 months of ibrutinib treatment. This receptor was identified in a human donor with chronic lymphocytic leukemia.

The CDR3 sequence is CASSISAQQNPWGGYTF. The CDR3 DNA is TGTGCCAGCAGTATCTCAGCCCAACAGAACCCGTGGGGTGGCTACACCTTC. The V and J genes are TRBV14 and TRBJ1-2; no clear D. This CDR3 is built from 17 residues. The V gene's germline CDR1 is SGHDN and CDR2 FVKESK. V was shortened by 6 bases and J by 7 bases, with 27 bases between the two germline ends.